This TCR beta chain came from a study of response to subunit inactivated influenza vaccine. Overall study findings and caveats: The authors suggested that every seasonal influenza vaccination recruits few new T cells.

In the case of this clonotype: Its antigen remains unidentified.

The CDR3 sequence is 18 residues long. Germline CDR1 and CDR2: SGHAT and FQNNGV. Trimming cost V 1 base and J 12 bases, with 28 bases left between them. A single record per CDR3 protein comes from TCRdb applying MiXCR to the RT-PCR reads. This table has about 610,000 distinct CDR3 sequences, 14% appearing once. The receptor was isolated from a man aged 45 to 65 who received an inactivated influenza vaccine. The starting material was PBMCs from blood, obtained 12 days after vaccination. The chain employs TRBV11-2 and TRBJ2-1; no firm D call. The CDR3 DNA reads as TGTGCCAGCAGCTTAGGACCACTAAGGAAATCCCAGAATGAGGTGCAGTTCTTC. Its protein is CASSLGPLRKSQNEVQFF.